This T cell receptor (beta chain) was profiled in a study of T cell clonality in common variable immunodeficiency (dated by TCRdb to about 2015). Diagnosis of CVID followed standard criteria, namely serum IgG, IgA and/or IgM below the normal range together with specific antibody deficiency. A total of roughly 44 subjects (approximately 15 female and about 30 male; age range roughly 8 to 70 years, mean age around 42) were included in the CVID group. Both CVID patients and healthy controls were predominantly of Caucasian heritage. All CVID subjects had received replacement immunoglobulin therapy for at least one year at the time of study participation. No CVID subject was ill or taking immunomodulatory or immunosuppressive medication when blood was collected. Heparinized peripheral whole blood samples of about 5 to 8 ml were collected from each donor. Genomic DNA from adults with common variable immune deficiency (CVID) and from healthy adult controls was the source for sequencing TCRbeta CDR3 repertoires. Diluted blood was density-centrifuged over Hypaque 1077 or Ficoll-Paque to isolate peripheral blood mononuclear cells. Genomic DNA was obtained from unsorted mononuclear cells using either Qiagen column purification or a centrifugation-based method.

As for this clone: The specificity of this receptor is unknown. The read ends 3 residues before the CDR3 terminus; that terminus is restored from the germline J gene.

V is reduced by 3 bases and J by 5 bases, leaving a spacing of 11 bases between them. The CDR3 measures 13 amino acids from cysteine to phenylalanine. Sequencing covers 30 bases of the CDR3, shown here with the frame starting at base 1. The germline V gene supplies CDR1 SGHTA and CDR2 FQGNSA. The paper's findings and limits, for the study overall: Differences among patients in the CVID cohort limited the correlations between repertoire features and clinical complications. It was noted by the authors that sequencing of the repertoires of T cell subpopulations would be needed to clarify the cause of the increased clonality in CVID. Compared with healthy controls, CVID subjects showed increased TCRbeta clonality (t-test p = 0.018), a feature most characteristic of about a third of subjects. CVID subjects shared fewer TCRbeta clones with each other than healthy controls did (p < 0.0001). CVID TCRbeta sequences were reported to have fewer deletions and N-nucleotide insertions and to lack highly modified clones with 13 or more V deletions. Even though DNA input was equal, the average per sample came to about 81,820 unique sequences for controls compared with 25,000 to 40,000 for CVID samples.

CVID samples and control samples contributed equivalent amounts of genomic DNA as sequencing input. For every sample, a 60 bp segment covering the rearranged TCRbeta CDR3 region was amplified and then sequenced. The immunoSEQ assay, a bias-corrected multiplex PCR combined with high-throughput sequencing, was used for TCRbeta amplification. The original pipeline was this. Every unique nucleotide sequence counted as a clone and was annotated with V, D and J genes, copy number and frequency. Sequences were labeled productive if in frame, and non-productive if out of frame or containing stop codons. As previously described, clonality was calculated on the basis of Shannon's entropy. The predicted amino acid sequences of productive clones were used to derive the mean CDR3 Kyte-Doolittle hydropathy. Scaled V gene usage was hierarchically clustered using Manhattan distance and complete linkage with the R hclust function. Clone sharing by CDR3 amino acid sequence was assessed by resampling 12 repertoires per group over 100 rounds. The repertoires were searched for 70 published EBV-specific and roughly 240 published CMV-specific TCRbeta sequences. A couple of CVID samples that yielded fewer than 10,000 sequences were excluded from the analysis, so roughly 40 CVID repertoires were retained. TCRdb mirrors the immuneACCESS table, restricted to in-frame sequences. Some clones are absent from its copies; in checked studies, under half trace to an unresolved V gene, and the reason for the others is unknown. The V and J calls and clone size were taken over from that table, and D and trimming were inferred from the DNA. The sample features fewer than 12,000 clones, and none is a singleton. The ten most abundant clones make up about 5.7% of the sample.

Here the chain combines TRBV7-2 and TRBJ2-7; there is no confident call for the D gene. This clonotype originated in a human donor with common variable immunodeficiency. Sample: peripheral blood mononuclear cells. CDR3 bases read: TGTGCCAGCAGCTTTAATCCGGTGGACGAG. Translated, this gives CASSFNPVDE. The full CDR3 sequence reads CASSFNPVDEQYF.